This paragraph reports one TCR beta chain. Original handling: Estimation of nucleated cell counts was performed using reference gene primer amplification. Profiling relied on immunoSEQ multiplex PCR, and the TCRdb table lists in-frame clones only, not all of them. Clone size and V and J calls were adopted from that table, with D and trimming inferred from the DNA. The sample records some 82,000 clones, 81% being singletons. V was cut by 2 bases and J by 6 bases, with 14 bases left in between. This CDR3 comprises 14 residues. Per the germline V gene, CDR1 is SGHTA and CDR2 is FQGNSA. These data are taken from a study of blood T cell repertoires in COVID-19. Across the whole study: Nucleic acid was either cDNA or gDNA, and it came from T cells, B-cell-depleted T cells, or PBMCs.

This chain connects TRBV7-2 to TRBJ2-7; no reliable D call. The source is a man older than 75 with acute or convalescent COVID-19. Sequencing input: peripheral blood. CDR3 sequence reads: CASSLRWQVPEQYF. The CDR3 DNA reads TGTGCCAGCAGCTTACGGTGGCAGGTGCCCGAGCAGTACTTC.